This paragraph covers one T cell receptor beta chain sequence. CDR1 SGHNT and CDR2 YYREEE come from the germline V gene (reference sequence). Trimming cost V 0 bases and J 7 bases, with 14 bases left between them. This CDR3 spans 16 amino acids. The sample originates from a study of technical replicates of blood from a handful of donors. The data were produced by immunoSEQ multiplex PCR, yet TCRdb's version contains in-frame clones alone and is incomplete. The data show fewer than 70,000 clones, 75% to 90% seen once. This TCR was sampled from a human donor in good health. Some clones in this sample may be carry-over from other donors' samples. V is TRBV5-4 and J is TRBJ1-6; TRBD1 is a possible D gene (5 bases). Material for sequencing was PBMCs. Here the CDR3 reads CASSLVDPNRNSPLHF. The DNA of the CDR3 is TGTGCCAGCAGCTTGGTTGACCCGAACAGGAATTCACCCCTCCACTTT.